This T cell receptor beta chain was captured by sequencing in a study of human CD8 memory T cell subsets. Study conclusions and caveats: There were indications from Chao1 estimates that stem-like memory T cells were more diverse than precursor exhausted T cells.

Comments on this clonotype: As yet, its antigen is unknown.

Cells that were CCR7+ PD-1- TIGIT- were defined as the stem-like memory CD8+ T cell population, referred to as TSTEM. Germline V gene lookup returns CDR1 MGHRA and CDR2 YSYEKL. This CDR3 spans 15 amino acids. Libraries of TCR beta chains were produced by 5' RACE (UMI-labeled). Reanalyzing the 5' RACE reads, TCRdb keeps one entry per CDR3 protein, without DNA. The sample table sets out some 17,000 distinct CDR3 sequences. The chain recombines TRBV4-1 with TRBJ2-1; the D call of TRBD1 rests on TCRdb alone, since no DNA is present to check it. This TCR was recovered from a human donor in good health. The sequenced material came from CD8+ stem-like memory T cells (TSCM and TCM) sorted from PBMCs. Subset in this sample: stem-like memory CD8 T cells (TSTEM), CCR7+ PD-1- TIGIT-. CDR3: CASSPTGGGMDEQFF.